These 25 T cell receptor beta chains were all obtained from the same sample, sequenced in a study of CD8 T cells in ankylosing spondylitis. Study-level results: Blood from ankylosing spondylitis patients appeared to carry a characteristic roughly 8-variant TCR beta motif.

Their antigen targets remain unknown. TCRdb re-called the 5' RACE reads with MiXCR, one entry per CDR3 protein. The table includes about 460,000 distinct CDR3 sequences, under 5.5% detected once. Sequencing input: blood, either unsorted or a sorted T cell fraction (not recorded which). The receptors here all came from a male donor with ankylosing spondylitis.

The sample holds many counts of this clonotype. The chain couples TRBV5-1 to TRBJ2-1; 7 positions match TRBD1. This CDR3 has 15 amino acids. CDR1 and CDR2 from the germline V gene are SGHRS and YFSETQ. The trim removed 0 bases at V and 6 bases at J, leaving 6 bases unmatched. The CDR3 sequence: CASSLVQGKGNEQFF. CDR3 in DNA: TGCGCCAGCAGCTTGGTACAGGGGAAGGGCAATGAGCAGTTCTTC.

This clonotype was found many times. This sequence joins TRBV7-2 and TRBJ2-5, with 7 nucleotides matching TRBD2. Germline V gene lookup returns CDR1 SGHTA and CDR2 FQGNSA. The CDR3 is 14 residues long. Losses at the gene ends were 5 bases for V and 5 bases for J; bases not matched to a gene: 8. CDR3 loop: CASSRRLAWETQYF. CDR3 DNA sequence: TGTGCCAGCAGCCGTCGACTAGCCTGGGAGACCCAGTACTTC.

The table lists this clonotype with many counts. The chain joins TRBV20-1 to TRBJ2-1; 7 bases align to TRBD2. J gave up 6 bases and V 6 bases, and 14 bases lay outside the gene matches. Germline CDR1 and CDR2: DFQATT and SNEGSKA (reference sequence). The CDR3 is made up of 15 amino acids. The CDR3, as DNA: TGCAGTGCCCATCGCTCTGCTAGCGGCAGCAATGAGCAGTTCTTC. Translated, it gives CSAHRSASGSNEQFF.

This clonotype came up a few times. This chain links TRBV4-3 with TRBJ2-5, with D possibly TRBD1 on 6 matching bases. CDR1 LGHNA and CDR2 YSLEER come from the germline V gene. V dropped 0 bases and J dropped 5 bases, with 10 bases sitting between them. The CDR3 loop spans 14 amino acids. The CDR3 region has the DNA TGCGCCAGCAGCCAAGACAGGGGCCGGGAGACCCAGTACTTC. Translation gives CASSQDRGRETQYF.

This clonotype was observed at least ten times. This rearrangement joins TRBV25-1 to TRBJ2-7, with 8 bases fitting TRBD1. V was clipped by 4 bases and J by 10 bases; unmatched bases: 9. From germline, CDR1 is MGHDK and CDR2 SYGVNS. This CDR3 is built from 13 residues. The CDR3, as DNA: TGTGCCAGCAGTGCCCCCGGGACAGGTCAACAGTACTTC. Translation gives CASSAPGTGQQYF.

J is TRBJ2-2 and V is TRBV11-2; TRBD2 agrees at 7 bases. V lost 7 bases, J lost 9 bases, and 8 bases stayed unmatched. The CDR3 length is 13 residues. Germline CDR1 is SGHAT and CDR2 is FQNNGV. The CDR3 DNA is TGTGCCAGCACCGCGGGAGCTGGACGGGAGCTGTTTTTT. Its protein product is CASTAGAGRELFF.

The chain joins TRBV4-3 to TRBJ2-2; 10 nucleotides line up with TRBD1. The CDR3 runs to 19 residues. J lost 1 base, V lost 4 bases, and 12 bases had no gene match. CDR1 is LGHNA, CDR2 YSLEER, per germline. The CDR3 DNA reads as TGCGCCAGCAGCCGAACTCCTCCGAGGACAGGGGGGAACACCGGGGAGCTGTTTTTT. Translating it yields CASSRTPPRTGGNTGELFF.

The rearrangement joins TRBV20-1 to TRBJ2-1, with 8 bases matching TRBD1. V lost 6 bases to trimming and J lost 10 bases; unmatched junction nucleotides: 8. The CDR3 has 12 residues. The germline V gene encodes CDR1 DFQATT and CDR2 SNEGSKA (reference sequence). The CDR3 DNA reads TGCAGTGCGACAGGGGATTACCGGGAGCAGTTCTTC. This codes for CSATGDYREQFF.

This clonotype was counted many times. The chain employs TRBV29-1 and TRBJ2-1; TRBD2 matches at 7 bases. This CDR3 contains 13 residues. Trimming removed 4 bases from V and 7 bases from J; junction bases left unmatched: 7. Germline assignment: CDR1 SQVTM and CDR2 ANQGSEA. CDR3 DNA sequence: TGCAGCGTTGGGGGCGGGAGTAGGAATGAGCAGTTCTTC. This codes for CSVGGGSRNEQFF.

This clonotype was observed many times. The chain carries TRBV6-2 or TRBV6-3 and TRBJ1-2; D unresolved. The CDR3 has 13 amino acids. Germline V gives CDR1 MNHEY, CDR2 SVGEGT. Trimming shortened V by 5 bases and J by 5 bases, and 12 bases separated the two germline ends. The CDR3 protein is CASSQPARYGYTF. The CDR3 DNA follows: TGTGCCAGCAGTCAACCTGCCAGATATGGCTACACCTTC.

This clonotype has ten or more counts. This rearrangement joins TRBV20-1 to TRBJ2-5; D call uncertain. Trimming took 2 bases from V and 7 from J, leaving 11 bases between them. Germline V gene lookup returns CDR1 DFQATT and CDR2 SNEGSKA (reference sequence). This CDR3 has 12 residues. The chain's CDR3 is CSARRTPGTQYF. The CDR3 nucleotides are TGCAGTGCTAGACGGACGCCTGGGACCCAGTACTTC.

The table lists this clonotype with many counts. The gene calls are TRBV28 and TRBJ1-2; 7 nucleotides agree with TRBD1. V lost 6 bases to trimming and J lost 5 bases; unmatched junction nucleotides: 6. This CDR3 spans 13 amino acids. CDR1 MDHEN and CDR2 SYDVKM come from the germline V gene. CDR3 protein: CASRTGTEYGYTF. The CDR3 region has the DNA TGTGCCAGCAGGACCGGGACAGAGTATGGCTACACCTTC.

Many counts were recorded for this clonotype. The chain is built from TRBV6-2 or TRBV6-3 and TRBJ1-5; D possibly corresponds to TRBD1 (6 bases). V was shortened by 5 bases and J by 4 bases, with 15 bases between the two germline ends. The CDR3 contains 15 residues. CDR1 and CDR2 (germline): MNHEY, SVGEGT. In DNA form, the CDR3 reads TGTGCCAGCAGTCGTCGGGACACCCAGAATCAGCCCCAGCATTTT. This gives the protein CASSRRDTQNQPQHF.

This clonotype was observed a handful of times. The gene calls are TRBV12-2 and TRBJ1-1. TRBV12-2 is assigned pseudogene status. This CDR3 has 15 amino acids. The CDR3 sequence is CASRLAGTRNTEAFF. CDR3 DNA: TGTGCAAGTCGCTTAGCGGGTACTAGGAACACTGAAGCTTTCTTT.

This clonotype was recorded at least ten times. V and J are TRBV15 and TRBJ1-2; the D is unclear. Trimming left V 3 bases short and J 3 bases short, with 14 bases between. Germline loops: CDR1 LNHNV, CDR2 YYDKDF (reference sequence). This CDR3 has 15 amino acids. CDR3 region: CATSRKITDDYGYTF. The CDR3 DNA follows: TGTGCCACCAGCAGGAAGATCACAGATGACTATGGCTACACCTTC.

This clonotype was seen repeatedly, ten times or more. The chain recombines TRBV20-1 with TRBJ1-4; TRBD1 is a possible D gene (5 bases). The CDR3 spans 15 residues. Germline CDR1 DFQATT, CDR2 SNEGSKA (reference sequence). V was clipped by 0 bases and J by 7 bases, with 15 bases between them. The CDR3 sequence: CSARDSGRVREKLFF. The CDR3 region has the DNA TGCAGTGCTAGAGATTCTGGCAGGGTGCGTGAAAAACTGTTTTTT.

This clonotype has ten or more counts. V gene TRBV5-1 combines with J gene TRBJ1-1; D not resolved. The CDR3 extends over 15 amino acids. With 4 bases removed from V and 1 base from J, the gap between germline ends came to 14 bases. The germline gives CDR1 SGHRS, CDR2 YFSETQ. The chain's CDR3 is CASSQRTSTNTEAFF. The CDR3 region has the DNA TGCGCCAGCAGCCAACGGACCTCTACGAACACTGAAGCTTTCTTT.

This clonotype was counted many times. The chain carries TRBV28 and TRBJ1-1; D possibly corresponds to TRBD1 (5 bases). This CDR3 has 13 amino acids. CDR1 is MDHEN, CDR2 SYDVKM, per germline. The germline V and J ends were trimmed by 1 base and 4 bases, with 7 bases remaining between them. The DNA for the CDR3 is TGTGCCAGCAGTTTATCGGGGCTCACTGAAGCTTTCTTT. Protein product: CASSLSGLTEAFF. Variable domain in full (rest from reference TRBV28 and TRBJ1-1): DVKVTQSSRYLVKRTGEKVFLECVQDMDHENMFWYRQDPGLGLRLIYFSYDVKMKEKGDIPEGYSVSREKKERFSLILESASTNQTSMYLCASSLSGLTEAFFGQGTRLTVV.

This clonotype occurred many times. J is TRBJ1-5 and V is TRBV20-1, with 8 bases matching TRBD1. The CDR3 has 12 residues. J lost 7 bases, V lost 6 bases, and 5 bases had no gene match. Germline CDR1 reads DFQATT; CDR2 reads SNEGSKA (reference sequence). CDR3 protein: CSAGQGNQPQHF. CDR3 DNA: TGCAGTGCCGGACAGGGTAACCAGCCCCAGCATTTT.

This clonotype was found many times. The V and J genes are TRBV5-1 and TRBJ2-2; D is uncertain. V lost 4 bases, J lost 3 bases, and 10 bases lay in between. CDR3 length equals 14 residues. Germline lookup yields CDR1 SGHRS and CDR2 YFSETQ. This chain's CDR3 is CASSKEPDTGELFF. The CDR3 region has the DNA TGCGCCAGCAGCAAAGAGCCGGACACCGGGGAGCTGTTTTTT.

This clonotype was recorded a few times. The chain is built from TRBV11-1 and TRBJ2-7; perhaps TRBD2 as D (6 bases). V dropped 5 bases and J dropped 3 bases, with 14 bases sitting between them. From germline, CDR1 is SGHAT and CDR2 FQDESV (reference sequence). This CDR3 spans 14 amino acids. The DNA for the CDR3 is TGTGCCAGCAGCCCGGGGGTCGAACGCTACGAGCAGTACTTC. Residues: CASSPGVERYEQYF.

The CDR3 sequence is CSAPPGTGDNSPLHF. The CDR3, as DNA: TGCAGTGCTCCCCCCGGGACAGGGGATAATTCACCCCTCCACTTT. The genes are TRBV20-1 and TRBJ1-6; 10 bases map to TRBD1. V was clipped by 5 bases and J by 5 bases; unmatched bases: 6. The CDR3 consists of 15 residues. Per germline, CDR1 DFQATT and CDR2 SNEGSKA (reference sequence).

This clonotype was recorded many times. The chain recombines TRBV5-6 with TRBJ1-5; D uncertain. Trimming stripped 4 bases from V and 0 bases from J, with 8 bases between. Per germline, CDR1 SGHDT and CDR2 YYEEEE. The CDR3 totals 14 residues. CDR3 bases: TGTGCCAGCAGCGGAGGGCTTAGCAATCAGCCCCAGCATTTT. Translation: CASSGGLSNQPQHF.

At least ten counts were recorded for this clonotype. This chain uses TRBV27 with TRBJ1-6; tentatively, D is TRBD1 (5 bases). Trimming pared 2 bases from V and 8 bases from J, leaving 13 bases between. The CDR3 runs 15 residues. Germline V CDR1 and CDR2: MNHEY, SMNVEV (reference sequence). CDR3 in amino acids: CASSLLGPGYSPLHF. In DNA form, the CDR3 reads TGTGCCAGCAGTTTACTGGGACCCGGGTATTCACCCCTCCACTTT.

This clonotype came up many times. The rearrangement uses TRBV5-1 and TRBJ2-7, with D hard to call. Trimming shortened V by 6 bases and J by 3 bases, and 13 bases separated the two germline ends. The germline V gene encodes CDR1 SGHRS and CDR2 YFSETQ. This CDR3 is built from 13 residues. In DNA, the CDR3 is TGCGCCAGCAACCTTGGATCGAGCTACGAGCAGTACTTC. As protein: CASNLGSSYEQYF. Together with reference TRBV5-1 and TRBJ2-7, the CDR3 gives the full variable domain: KAGVTQTPRYLIKTRGQQVTLSCSPISGHRSVSWYQQTPGQGLQFLFEYFSETQRNKGNFPGRFSGRQFSNSRSEMNVSTLELGDSALYLCASNLGSSYEQYFGPGTRLTVT.